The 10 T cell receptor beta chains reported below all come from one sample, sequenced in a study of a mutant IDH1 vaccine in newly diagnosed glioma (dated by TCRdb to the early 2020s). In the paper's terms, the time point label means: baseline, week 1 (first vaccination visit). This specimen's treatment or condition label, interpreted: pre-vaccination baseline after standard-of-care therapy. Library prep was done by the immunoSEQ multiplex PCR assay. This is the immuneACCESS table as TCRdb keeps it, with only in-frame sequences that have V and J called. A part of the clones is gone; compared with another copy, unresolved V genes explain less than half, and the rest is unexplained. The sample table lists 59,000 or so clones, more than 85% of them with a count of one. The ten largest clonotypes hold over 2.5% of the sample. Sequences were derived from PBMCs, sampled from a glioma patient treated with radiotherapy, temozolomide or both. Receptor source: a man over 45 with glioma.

The CDR3 DNA reads as TGTGCCAGCAGCCCAAGCTACAGCCAAGAGACCCAGTACTTC. This codes for CASSPSYSQETQYF. The rearrangement uses TRBV7-2 and TRBJ2-5; the D is unclear. V was cut by 5 bases and J by 1 base, with 11 bases left in between. The CDR3 is 14 residues long. Germline CDR1 and CDR2: SGHTA and FQGNSA.

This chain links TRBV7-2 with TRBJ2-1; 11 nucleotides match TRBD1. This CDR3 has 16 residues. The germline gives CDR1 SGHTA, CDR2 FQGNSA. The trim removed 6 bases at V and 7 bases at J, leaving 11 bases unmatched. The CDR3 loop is CASRLFGQGAGNEQFF. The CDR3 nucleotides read TGTGCCAGCAGGTTATTCGGACAGGGGGCTGGGAATGAGCAGTTCTTC.

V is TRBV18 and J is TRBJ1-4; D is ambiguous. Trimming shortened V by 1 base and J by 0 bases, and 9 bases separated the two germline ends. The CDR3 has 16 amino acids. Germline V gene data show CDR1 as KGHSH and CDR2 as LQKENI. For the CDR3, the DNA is TGTGCCAGCTCACCACTCCTGGCAGCAACTAATGAAAAACTGTTTTTT. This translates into CASSPLLAATNEKLFF.

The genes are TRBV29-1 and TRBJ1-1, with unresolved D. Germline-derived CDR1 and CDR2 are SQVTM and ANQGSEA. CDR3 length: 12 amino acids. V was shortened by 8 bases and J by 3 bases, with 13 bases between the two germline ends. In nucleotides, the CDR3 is TGCAGCACGGAGGGAGGATACACTGAAGCTTTCTTT. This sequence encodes CSTEGGYTEAFF.

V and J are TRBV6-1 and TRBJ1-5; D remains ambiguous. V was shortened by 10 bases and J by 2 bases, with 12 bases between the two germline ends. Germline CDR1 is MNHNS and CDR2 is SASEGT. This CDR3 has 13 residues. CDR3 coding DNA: TGTGCCACACAAATTACAGGCAATCAGCCCCAGCATTTT. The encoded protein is CATQITGNQPQHF.

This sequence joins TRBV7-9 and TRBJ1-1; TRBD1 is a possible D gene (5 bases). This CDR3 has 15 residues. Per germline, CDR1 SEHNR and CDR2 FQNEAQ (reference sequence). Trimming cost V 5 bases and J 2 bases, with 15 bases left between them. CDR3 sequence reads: CASSPRGQVNTEAFF. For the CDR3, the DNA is TGTGCCAGCAGCCCCCGAGGACAAGTCAACACTGAAGCTTTCTTT.

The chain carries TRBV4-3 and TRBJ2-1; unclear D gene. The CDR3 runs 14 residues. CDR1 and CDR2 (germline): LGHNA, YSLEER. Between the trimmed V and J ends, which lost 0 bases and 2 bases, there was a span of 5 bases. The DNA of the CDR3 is TGCGCCAGCAGCCAAGAACCAGCCTACAATGAGCAGTTCTTC. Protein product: CASSQEPAYNEQFF.

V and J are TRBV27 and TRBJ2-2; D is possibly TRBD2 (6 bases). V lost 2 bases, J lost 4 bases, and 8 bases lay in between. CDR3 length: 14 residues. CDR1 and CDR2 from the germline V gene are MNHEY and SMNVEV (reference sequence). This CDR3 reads CASSLGSGTGELFF. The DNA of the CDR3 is TGTGCCAGCAGTTTAGGTAGCGGCACCGGGGAGCTGTTTTTT.

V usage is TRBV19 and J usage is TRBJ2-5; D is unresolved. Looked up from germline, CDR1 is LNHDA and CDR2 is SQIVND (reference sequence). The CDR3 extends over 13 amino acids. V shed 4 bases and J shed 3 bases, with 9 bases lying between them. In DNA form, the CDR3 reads TGTGCCAGTAGTACCGCACAGAAAGAGACCCAGTACTTC. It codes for CASSTAQKETQYF.

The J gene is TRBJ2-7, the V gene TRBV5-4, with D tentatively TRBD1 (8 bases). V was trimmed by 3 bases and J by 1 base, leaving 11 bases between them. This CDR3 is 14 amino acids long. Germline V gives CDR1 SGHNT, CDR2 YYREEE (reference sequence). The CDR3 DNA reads TGTGCCAGCAGCTCACAGGGGGGGTCCTACGAGCAGTACTTC. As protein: CASSSQGGSYEQYF.